Sequencing of this T cell receptor (beta chain) was carried out in a study of post-analysis software for immune sequencing data. Study information: Disease trajectories encompassed relapsing-remitting, secondary progressive and progressive-relapsing multiple sclerosis.

General study results and limits: Versus controls, multiple sclerosis patients showed significantly lower diversity (normalized Chao1). TRBV5-6, TRBV5-1 and TRBV20-1 were among roughly five TRBV segments more frequent in patients than controls.

The table lists this clonotype with a count of one. Its target is unknown. V lost 5 bases to trimming and J lost 5 bases, with 8 bases between them. The germline V gene has CDR1 LGHDT and CDR2 YNNKEL (reference sequence). CDR3 length: 12 residues. Every TCR beta cDNA library bore unique molecular identifiers. TCRdb itself ran the PCR reads through MiXCR, one entry per CDR3 protein. Here the sample spans approximately 730,000 distinct CDR3 sequences, roughly 50% being singletons. The receptor was isolated from a girl aged 10 to 17 with multiple sclerosis. Specimen: blood. The gene calls are TRBV3-1 and TRBJ2-3; D unresolved. The chain's CDR3 is CASSRSQDTQYF. In DNA form, the CDR3 reads TGTGCCAGCAGCAGGAGTCAAGATACGCAGTATTTT.